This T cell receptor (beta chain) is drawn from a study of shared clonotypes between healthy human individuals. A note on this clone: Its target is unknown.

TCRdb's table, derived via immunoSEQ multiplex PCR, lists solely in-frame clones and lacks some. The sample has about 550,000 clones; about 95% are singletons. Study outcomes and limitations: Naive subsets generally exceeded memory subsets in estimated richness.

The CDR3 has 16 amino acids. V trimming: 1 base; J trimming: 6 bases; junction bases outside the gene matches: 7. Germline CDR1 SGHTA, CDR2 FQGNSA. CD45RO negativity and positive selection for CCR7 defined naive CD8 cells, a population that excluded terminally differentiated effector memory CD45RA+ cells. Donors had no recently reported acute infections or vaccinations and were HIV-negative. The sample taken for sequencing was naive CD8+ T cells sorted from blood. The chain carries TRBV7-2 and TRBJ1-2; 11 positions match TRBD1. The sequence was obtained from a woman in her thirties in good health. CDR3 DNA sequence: TGTGCCAGCAGCTTAGGCGCCGGACAGGGGGCCAATGGCTACACCTTC. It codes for CASSLGAGQGANGYTF.